The 18 T cell receptor beta chains below all came from one sample that was sequenced in a study of CD4 T cells in relation to SARS-CoV-2 and coronaviruses. Sequencing used immunoSEQ multiplex PCR; TCRdb keeps in-frame clones, though not all of them. The sample holds fewer than 25,000 clones, around four fifths seen once. CD4+ T cells from unexposed donors were obtained before the COVID-19 pandemic (2011-2018). After roughly ten days of culture, CD4+ T cells were isolated. These receptors are not linked to any known antigen. The source material was CD4+ T cells from PBMCs, cultured in vitro. Every receptor here comes from a human donor in good health.

The rearrangement joins TRBV30 to TRBJ1-2; D is unclear. Trimming removed 4 bases from V and 5 bases from J, with 14 bases in between. Germline-derived CDR1 and CDR2 are GTSNPN and SVGIG (reference sequence). The CDR3 totals 13 residues. The CDR3 region has the DNA TGTGCCTGGAACGACGGGGTTTTGTATGGCTACACCTTC. Amino acid sequence: CAWNDGVLYGYTF.

The genes are TRBV19 and TRBJ1-2, with 7 bases aligning to TRBD1. The CDR3 is made up of 13 amino acids. The V segment lost 1 base and the J segment 12 bases; nucleotides outside the gene matches: 8. Germline CDR1 is LNHDA and CDR2 is SQIVND (reference sequence). The CDR3: CASSIGPKTGDTF. CDR3 nucleotide sequence: TGTGCCAGTAGTATAGGGCCAAAAACAGGGGACACCTTC.

The chain links TRBV23-1 to TRBJ1-1; maybe TRBD1 (5 bases). TRBV23-1 is an open reading frame whose function is uncertain. The CDR3 sequence is 16 residues long. The ends were cut back, 2 bases at V and 1 base at J, with 14 bases in the middle. For the CDR3, the DNA is TGCGCCAGCAGTCAACCCCAGGCCCAGGGGAACACTGAAGCTTTCTTT. It codes for CASSQPQAQGNTEAFF.

This chain connects TRBV6-5 to TRBJ1-2; a possible D gene is TRBD1 (5 bases). Germline V gives CDR1 MNHEY, CDR2 SVGAGI. The CDR3 contains 15 residues. The V gene lost 4 bases and the J gene lost 6 bases, with 18 bases spanning the gap. CDR3 sequence: CASSSTYSPRDGYTF. In DNA form, the CDR3 reads TGTGCCAGCAGTTCCACCTACTCCCCCAGGGATGGCTACACCTTC.

This rearrangement joins TRBV24-1 to TRBJ2-2; 7 nucleotides align to TRBD2. This CDR3 spans 14 amino acids. Trimming removed 5 bases from V and 2 bases from J; junction bases left unmatched: 1. Germline CDR1 reads KGHDR; CDR2 reads SFDVKD. CDR3 residues: CATSASGNTGELFF. The CDR3 DNA follows: TGTGCCACCAGTGCTAGCGGTAACACCGGGGAGCTGTTTTTT.

The chain links TRBV24-1 to TRBJ1-5; possible D gene TRBD1, 5 bases. V lost 4 bases, J lost 3 bases, and 9 bases lay in between. The CDR3 runs 14 residues. Germline V gene data show CDR1 as KGHDR and CDR2 as SFDVKD. The CDR3 loop is CATSEGHYNQPQHF. In DNA form, the CDR3 reads TGTGCCACCAGTGAAGGACATTACAATCAGCCCCAGCATTTT.

This clone was counted only a few times. The chain couples TRBV24-1 to TRBJ2-7; D perhaps matches TRBD2 (5 bases). V was pared by 6 bases and J by 4 bases, with 15 bases between. The CDR3 sequence is 14 residues long. Germline V gene sequence: CDR1 KGHDR, CDR2 SFDVKD. CDR3 nucleotides: TGTGCCACCAGTTCCCAATCGGGATCGTACGAGCAGTACTTC. Encoded protein: CATSSQSGSYEQYF.

This chain uses TRBV6-6 with TRBJ2-1, with 9 nucleotides matching TRBD2. J lost 7 bases, V lost 5 bases, and 9 bases had no gene match. The CDR3 covers 15 residues. CDR1 is MNHNY and CDR2 is SVGAGI in the germline V gene (reference sequence). Here the CDR3 reads CASSRGASGMNEQFF. The CDR3 region has the DNA TGTGCCAGCAGTCGGGGGGCTAGCGGGATGAATGAGCAGTTCTTC.

The V call is TRBV15, the J call TRBJ2-3; TRBD2 might be the D (5 bases). Germline loops: CDR1 LNHNV, CDR2 YYDKDF (reference sequence). V was pared by 1 base and J by 6 bases, with 17 bases between. The CDR3 runs to 16 residues. CDR3 region: CATSRGGTAWRDTQYF. The CDR3 nucleotides read TGTGCCACCAGCAGAGGGGGTACGGCTTGGAGGGATACGCAGTATTTT.

The J gene is TRBJ2-7, the V gene TRBV10-3; D not certain. V lost 0 bases to trimming and J lost 3 bases, with 6 bases between them. In germline, CDR1 is ENHRY, CDR2 SYGVKD. The CDR3 consists of 13 residues. CDR3 sequence (DNA): TGTGCCATCAGTGAGTCAGGCAGCTACGAGCAGTACTTC. Amino acid sequence: CAISESGSYEQYF.

The V call is TRBV5-1, the J call TRBJ2-2; 14 bases map to TRBD2. The V and J ends lost 1 base and 2 bases, in that order; junction bases with no gene match: 4. This CDR3 comprises 18 residues. The V gene's germline CDR1 is SGHRS and CDR2 YFSETQ. The chain's CDR3 is CASSLRTSGRPNTGELFF. As DNA, the CDR3 is TGCGCCAGCAGCTTGAGGACTAGCGGGAGGCCTAACACCGGGGAGCTGTTTTTT.

This rearrangement joins TRBV18 to TRBJ2-1; 13 bases match TRBD2. Per germline, CDR1 KGHSH and CDR2 LQKENI. The CDR3 covers 20 residues. V gave up 3 bases and J gave up 0 bases; unmatched junction bases: 11. CDR3 residues: CASSPYGLAGVGSSYNEQFF. The CDR3 DNA reads TGTGCCAGCTCACCCTATGGACTAGCGGGAGTCGGGAGCTCCTACAATGAGCAGTTCTTC.

The chain uses TRBV27 and TRBJ1-1; 11 bases are shared with TRBD1. The germline V gene encodes CDR1 MNHEY and CDR2 SMNVEV (reference sequence). V shed 8 bases and J 0 bases; nucleotides not matched to a gene: 5. This CDR3 comprises 15 residues. In nucleotides, the CDR3 is TGTGCCAGCCGGACAGGGGGCTACATGAACACTGAAGCTTTCTTT. Translation gives CASRTGGYMNTEAFF.

This chain joins TRBV10-3 and TRBJ1-2; no definite D call. The CDR3 length is 15 residues. The ends were cut back, 7 bases at V and 1 base at J, with 16 bases in the middle. Germline CDR1 ENHRY, CDR2 SYGVKD. The CDR3 DNA follows: TGTGCCATCACTGATGTGGGGTCTTTTAACTATGGCTACACCTTC. As protein: CAITDVGSFNYGYTF.

The chain carries TRBV15 and TRBJ2-1; D may be TRBD2 (5 bases). The CDR3 extends over 15 amino acids. Germline V lookup: CDR1 LNHNV, CDR2 YYDKDF (reference sequence). Trimming cost V 6 bases and J 0 bases, with 12 bases left between them. The chain's CDR3 is CATRVKGSSYNEQFF. The CDR3 bases are TGTGCCACCAGAGTGAAAGGGAGCTCCTACAATGAGCAGTTCTTC.

The chain joins TRBV19 to TRBJ2-7; tentatively, D is TRBD1 (5 bases). The CDR3 spans 12 residues. CDR1 and CDR2 (germline): LNHDA, SQIVND (reference sequence). V gave up 10 bases and J gave up 5 bases, with 15 bases separating them. Here the CDR3 reads CATRSGPDEQYF. The CDR3 region has the DNA TGTGCCACTCGTTCAGGGCCGGACGAGCAGTACTTC.

This clone was detected only a few times. The chain recombines TRBV27 with TRBJ2-1, with D tentatively TRBD1 (6 bases). The CDR3 length is 14 residues. The V gene lost 7 bases and the J gene lost 8 bases, with 18 bases spanning the gap. The germline gives CDR1 MNHEY, CDR2 SMNVEV (reference sequence). CDR3 in DNA: TGTGCCAGCACCAATACAGGGATTGTGGATGAGCAGTTCTTC. Protein product: CASTNTGIVDEQFF.

This clone was recorded a few times. The CDR3 bases are TGCGCCAGCAGCCCGGGGACGGGAGGGACTGAAGCTTTCTTT. It translates to CASSPGTGGTEAFF. V usage is TRBV5-1 and J usage is TRBJ1-1, with a tentative D call TRBD1 (5 bases). The length of the CDR3 is 14 residues. The V gene lost 4 bases and the J gene lost 5 bases, with 15 bases spanning the gap. Germline loops: CDR1 SGHRS, CDR2 YFSETQ.